This is a list of T cell receptor beta chains from one sample in a study of blood T cell repertoires in COVID-19. The method was immunoSEQ multiplex PCR; TCRdb's version includes in-frame clones alone and lacks a portion of them. The sample lists approximately 30,000 clones, 91% occurring once. Sequencing used peripheral blood. These receptors were obtained from a human donor in a cohort sampled during active COVID-19. Both conserved end residues are part of each CDR3. Rows give clone size only sometimes, using once, few, many, or a class for an expanded clone.

CDR3: CASSAREGKLFF
J: TRBJ2-2
V: TRBV9
size: NA

CDR3: CASTPQQGRADGYTF
J: TRBJ1-2
V: TRBV5-1
size: NA

CDR3: CAWSVQGMDTQYF
J: TRBJ2-3
V: TRBV30
size: NA

CDR3: CASSEGGAGTEAFF
J: TRBJ1-1
V: TRBV25-1
size: NA

CDR3: CASSMEVYGYTF
J: TRBJ1-2
V: TRBV19
size: once

CDR3: CASRDSPYNEQFF
J: TRBJ2-1
V: TRBV6-5
size: NA

CDR3: CASSLTSGAYNEQFF
J: TRBJ2-1
V: TRBV3-1/TRBV3-2
size: NA

CDR3: CASSAALGVQETQYF
J: TRBJ2-5
V: TRBV9
size: NA

CDR3: CASSLAMGHGTEKLFF
J: TRBJ1-4
V: TRBV5-6
size: NA

CDR3: CASSLGPGTGNQPQHF
J: TRBJ1-5
V: TRBV19
size: NA

CDR3: CASSVPSRGFGGYTF
J: TRBJ1-2
V: TRBV9
size: NA

CDR3: CASFRAVGTEAFF
J: TRBJ1-1
V: TRBV6-5
size: NA

CDR3: CASSPIGARQGDEKLFF
J: TRBJ1-4
V: TRBV7-9
size: NA

CDR3: CASPNMSPPGDSPLHF
J: TRBJ1-6
V: TRBV6-4
size: NA

CDR3: CASSYVGANEQFF
J: TRBJ2-1
V: TRBV6-5
size: NA

CDR3: CASSVSGSTDTQYF
J: TRBJ2-3
V: TRBV7-9
size: NA

CDR3: CASSSMGLSAGELFF
J: TRBJ2-2
V: TRBV7-2
size: NA

CDR3: CASSLAGTGVTDTQYF
J: TRBJ2-3
V: TRBV7-2
size: NA

CDR3: CASSSGTGKAFF
J: TRBJ1-1
V: TRBV7-9
size: NA

CDR3: CASSFTGLLYGYTF
J: TRBJ1-2
V: TRBV7-2
size: NA

CDR3: CASSLALNTEAFF
J: TRBJ1-1
V: TRBV7-9
size: NA

CDR3: CAIHRGGPYTEAFF
J: TRBJ1-1
V: TRBV10-3
size: NA

CDR3: CASSVDLVLAGGPSSYNEQFF
J: TRBJ2-1
V: TRBV9
size: NA

CDR3: CASSEGAGINSPLHF
J: TRBJ1-6
V: TRBV2
size: once

CDR3: CASSFTGTGIRDTQYF
J: TRBJ2-3
V: TRBV27
size: once

CDR3: CATSRETSGGNTGELFF
J: TRBJ2-2
V: TRBV15
size: NA

CDR3: CSVDGSGRPYNEQFF
J: TRBJ2-1
V: TRBV29-1
size: NA

CDR3: CASIPGTADQPQHF
J: TRBJ1-5
V: TRBV28
size: NA

CDR3: CASSLLDRASIYF
J: TRBJ1-3
V: TRBV5-8
size: few

CDR3: CASSRTGEETQYF
J: TRBJ2-5
V: TRBV5-1
size: NA

CDR3: CAWSVTGVQPQHF
J: TRBJ1-5
V: TRBV30
size: NA

CDR3: CASSQGTRGYTEAFF
J: TRBJ1-1
V: TRBV14
size: NA

CDR3: CASSSTGGNEKLFF
J: TRBJ1-4
V: TRBV28
size: NA

CDR3: CASGRAANYGYTF
J: TRBJ1-2
V: TRBV5-1
size: NA

CDR3: CAGSRGDTQYF
J: TRBJ2-3
V: TRBV6-6
size: NA

CDR3: CASSVGAGDTKNEQFF
J: TRBJ2-1
V: TRBV9
size: NA

CDR3: CASSDTSGGASYNEQFF
J: TRBJ2-1
V: TRBV2
size: once

CDR3: CASSSTQLAGRNEQFF
J: TRBJ2-1
V: TRBV11-2
size: once

CDR3: CASSQGGASGDQETQYF
J: TRBJ2-5
V: TRBV4-3
size: NA

CDR3: CASSPSDRGNYGYTF
J: TRBJ1-2
V: TRBV6-6
size: NA

CDR3: CASSQLGGGTAFF
J: TRBJ1-1
V: TRBV6-4
size: NA

CDR3: CASSPPGLQETQYF
J: TRBJ2-5
V: TRBV5-1
size: NA

CDR3: CSASDTLYGTEAFF
J: TRBJ1-1
V: TRBV20-1
size: NA

CDR3: CASTPGQGGNTIYF
J: TRBJ1-3
V: TRBV5-1
size: NA

CDR3: CAWSGQGNEKLFF
J: TRBJ1-4
V: TRBV30
size: NA

CDR3: CASSLAGGPTGELFF
J: TRBJ2-2
V: TRBV6-5
size: NA

CDR3: CASSLGASGANVLTF
J: TRBJ2-6
V: TRBV28
size: NA

CDR3: CASSAVNSRVYNEQFF
J: TRBJ2-1
V: TRBV7-2
size: NA

CDR3: CASSTSGQRASTDTQYF
J: TRBJ2-3
V: TRBV7-9
size: NA

CDR3: CASPGDNEKLFF
J: TRBJ1-4
V: TRBV2
size: once

CDR3: CATSEGGTEAFF
J: TRBJ1-1
V: TRBV24-1
size: NA

CDR3: CASSSFTGQFF
J: TRBJ2-1
V: TRBV5-4
size: NA

CDR3: CASSPGLAGGVDTGELFF
J: TRBJ2-2
V: TRBV5-1
size: once